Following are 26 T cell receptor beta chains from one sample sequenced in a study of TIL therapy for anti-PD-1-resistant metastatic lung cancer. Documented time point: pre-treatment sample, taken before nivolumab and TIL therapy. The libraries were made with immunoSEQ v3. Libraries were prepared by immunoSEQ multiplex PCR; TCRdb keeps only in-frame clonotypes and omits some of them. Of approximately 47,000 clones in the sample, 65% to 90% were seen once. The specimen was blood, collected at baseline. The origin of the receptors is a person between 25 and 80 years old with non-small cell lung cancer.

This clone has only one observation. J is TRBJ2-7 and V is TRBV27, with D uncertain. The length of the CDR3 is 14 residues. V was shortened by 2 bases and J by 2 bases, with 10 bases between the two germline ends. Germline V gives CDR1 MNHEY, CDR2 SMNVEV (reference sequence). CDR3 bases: TGTGCCAGCAGTTTAAACCCAATCACCTACGAGCAGTACTTC. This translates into CASSLNPITYEQYF.

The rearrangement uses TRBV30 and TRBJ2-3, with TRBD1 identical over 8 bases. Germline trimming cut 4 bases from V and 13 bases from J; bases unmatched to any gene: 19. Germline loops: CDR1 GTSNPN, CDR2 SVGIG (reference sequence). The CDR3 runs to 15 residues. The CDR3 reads CAWIGDRGRVGSKYF. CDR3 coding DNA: TGTGCCTGGATTGGTGACAGGGGCAGAGTGGGTTCAAAGTATTTT.

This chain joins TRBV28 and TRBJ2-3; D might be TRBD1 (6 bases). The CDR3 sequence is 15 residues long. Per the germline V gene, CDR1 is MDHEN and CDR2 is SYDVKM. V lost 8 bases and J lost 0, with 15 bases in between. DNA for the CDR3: TGTGCCAGCCTTGGACAGACTCGCAGCACAGATACGCAGTATTTT. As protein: CASLGQTRSTDTQYF.

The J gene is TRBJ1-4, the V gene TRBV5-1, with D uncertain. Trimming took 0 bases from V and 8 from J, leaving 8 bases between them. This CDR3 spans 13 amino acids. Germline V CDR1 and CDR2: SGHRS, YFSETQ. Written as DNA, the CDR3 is TGCGCCAGCAGCTTGGGGGTTGTAGAAAAACTGTTTTTT. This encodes CASSLGVVEKLFF.

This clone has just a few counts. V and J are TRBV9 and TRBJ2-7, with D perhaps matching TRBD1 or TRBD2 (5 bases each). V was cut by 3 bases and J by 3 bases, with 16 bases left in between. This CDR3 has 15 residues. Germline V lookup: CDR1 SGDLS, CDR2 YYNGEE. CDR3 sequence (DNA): TGTGCCAGCAGCGCGGCCGCCGGGACGGTCTACGAGCAGTACTTC. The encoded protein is CASSAAAGTVYEQYF.

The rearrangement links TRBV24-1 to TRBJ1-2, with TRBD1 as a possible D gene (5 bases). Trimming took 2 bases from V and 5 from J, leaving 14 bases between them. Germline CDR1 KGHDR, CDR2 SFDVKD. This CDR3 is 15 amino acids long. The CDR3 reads CATSDSRRAQYGYTF. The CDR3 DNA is TGTGCCACCAGTGATTCCCGCAGGGCGCAATATGGCTACACCTTC.

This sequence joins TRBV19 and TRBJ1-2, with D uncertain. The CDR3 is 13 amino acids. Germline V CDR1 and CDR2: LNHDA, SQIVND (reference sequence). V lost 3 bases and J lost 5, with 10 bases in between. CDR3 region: CASSIGRLYGYTF. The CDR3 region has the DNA TGTGCCAGTAGTATCGGACGGCTTTATGGCTACACCTTC.

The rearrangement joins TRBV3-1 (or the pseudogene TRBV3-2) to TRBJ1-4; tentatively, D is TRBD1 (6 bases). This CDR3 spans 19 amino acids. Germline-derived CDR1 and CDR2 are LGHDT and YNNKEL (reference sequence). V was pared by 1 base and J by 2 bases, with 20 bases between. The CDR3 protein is CASSQGPGGVSATNEKLFF. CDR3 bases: TGTGCCAGCAGCCAAGGCCCCGGGGGCGTTAGTGCGACTAATGAAAAACTGTTTTTT.

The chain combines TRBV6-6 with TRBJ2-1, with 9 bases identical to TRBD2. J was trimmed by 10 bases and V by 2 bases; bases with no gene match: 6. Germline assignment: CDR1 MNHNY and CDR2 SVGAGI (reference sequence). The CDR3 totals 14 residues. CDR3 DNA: TGTGCCAGCAGTTACGGCGGGGGGGCAGGGGAGCAGTTCTTC. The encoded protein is CASSYGGGAGEQFF.

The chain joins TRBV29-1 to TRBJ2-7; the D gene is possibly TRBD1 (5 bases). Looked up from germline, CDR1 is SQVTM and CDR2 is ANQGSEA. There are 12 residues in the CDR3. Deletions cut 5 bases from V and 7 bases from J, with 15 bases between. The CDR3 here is CSVKEQVREQYF. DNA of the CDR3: TGCAGCGTTAAGGAACAGGTGCGGGAGCAGTACTTC.

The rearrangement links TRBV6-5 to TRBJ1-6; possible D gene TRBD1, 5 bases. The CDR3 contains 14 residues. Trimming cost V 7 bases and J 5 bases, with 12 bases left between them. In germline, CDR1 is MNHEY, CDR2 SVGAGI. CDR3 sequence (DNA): TGTGCCAGCACGGGGGTGGGGGATAATTCACCCCTCCACTTT. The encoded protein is CASTGVGDNSPLHF.

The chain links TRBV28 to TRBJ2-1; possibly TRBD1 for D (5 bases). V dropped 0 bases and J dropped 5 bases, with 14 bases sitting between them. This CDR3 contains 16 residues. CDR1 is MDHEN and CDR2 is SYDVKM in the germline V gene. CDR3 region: CASSLWPRTKDNEQFF. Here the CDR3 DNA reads TGTGCCAGCAGTTTATGGCCCCGGACAAAAGACAATGAGCAGTTCTTC.

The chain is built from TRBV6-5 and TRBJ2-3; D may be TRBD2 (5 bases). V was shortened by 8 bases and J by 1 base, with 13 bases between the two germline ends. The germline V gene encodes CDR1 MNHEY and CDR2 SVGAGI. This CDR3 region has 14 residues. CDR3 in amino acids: CASRRTARTDTQYF. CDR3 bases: TGTGCCAGCCGACGGACTGCCCGCACAGATACGCAGTATTTT.

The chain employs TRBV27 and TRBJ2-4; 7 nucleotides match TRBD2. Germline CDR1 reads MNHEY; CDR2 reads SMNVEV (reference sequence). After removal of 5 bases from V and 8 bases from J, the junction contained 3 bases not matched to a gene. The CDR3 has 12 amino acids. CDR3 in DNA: TGTGCCAGCAGTCGCGGGGGAGACATTCAGTACTTC. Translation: CASSRGGDIQYF.

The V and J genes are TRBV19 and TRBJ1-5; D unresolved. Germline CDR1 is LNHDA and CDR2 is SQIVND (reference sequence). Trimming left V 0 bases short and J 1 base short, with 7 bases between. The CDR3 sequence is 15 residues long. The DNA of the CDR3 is TGTGCCAGTAGTATAGATCGGTCCAGCAATCAGCCCCAGCATTTT. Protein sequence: CASSIDRSSNQPQHF.

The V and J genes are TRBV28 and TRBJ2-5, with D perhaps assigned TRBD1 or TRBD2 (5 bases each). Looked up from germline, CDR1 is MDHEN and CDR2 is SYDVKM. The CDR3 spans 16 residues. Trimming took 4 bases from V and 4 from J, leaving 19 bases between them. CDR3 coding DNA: TGTGCCAGCAGTTGGTGGGGGAGCCCTCGAGGAGAGACCCAGTACTTC. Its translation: CASSWWGSPRGETQYF.

The CDR3 reads CASGKAGQNYEQYF. For the CDR3, the DNA is TGTGCCAGCGGCAAAGCGGGACAAAACTACGAGCAGTACTTC. The chain joins TRBV9 to TRBJ2-7; D is perhaps TRBD2 (7 bases). V dropped 7 bases and J dropped 3 bases, with 17 bases sitting between them. The germline CDR1 and CDR2 sequences are SGDLS and YYNGEE. This CDR3 contains 14 residues.

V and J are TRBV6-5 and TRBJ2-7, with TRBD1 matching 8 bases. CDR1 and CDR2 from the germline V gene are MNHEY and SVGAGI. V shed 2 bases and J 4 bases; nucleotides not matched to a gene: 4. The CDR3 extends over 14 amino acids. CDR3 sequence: CASSYQGAGYEQYF. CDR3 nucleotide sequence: TGTGCCAGCAGTTACCAGGGGGCGGGGTACGAGCAGTACTTC.

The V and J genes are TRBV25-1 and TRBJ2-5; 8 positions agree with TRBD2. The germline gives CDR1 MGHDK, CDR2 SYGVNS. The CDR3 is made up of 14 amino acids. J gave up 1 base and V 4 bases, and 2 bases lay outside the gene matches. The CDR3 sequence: CASSVGLAQETQYF. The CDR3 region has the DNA TGTGCCAGCAGTGTCGGACTAGCCCAAGAGACCCAGTACTTC. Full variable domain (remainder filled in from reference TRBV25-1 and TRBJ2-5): EADIYQTPRYLVIGTGKKITLECSQTMGHDKMYWYQQDPGMELHLIHYSYGVNSTEKGDLSSESTVSRIRTEHFPLTLESARPSHTSQYLCASSVGLAQETQYFGPGTRLLVL.

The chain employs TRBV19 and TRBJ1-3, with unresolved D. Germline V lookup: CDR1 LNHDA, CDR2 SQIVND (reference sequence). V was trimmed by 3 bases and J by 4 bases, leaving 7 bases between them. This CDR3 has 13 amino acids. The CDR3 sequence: CASSILSGNTIYF. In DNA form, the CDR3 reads TGTGCCAGTAGTATCCTTTCGGGAAACACCATATATTTT.

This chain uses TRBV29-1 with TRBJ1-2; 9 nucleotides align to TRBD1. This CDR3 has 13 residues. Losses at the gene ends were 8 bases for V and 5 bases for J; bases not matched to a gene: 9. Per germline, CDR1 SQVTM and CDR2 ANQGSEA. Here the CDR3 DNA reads TGCAGCTTTTCGACAGGGGGAGGGTATGGCTACACCTTC. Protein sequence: CSFSTGGGYGYTF.

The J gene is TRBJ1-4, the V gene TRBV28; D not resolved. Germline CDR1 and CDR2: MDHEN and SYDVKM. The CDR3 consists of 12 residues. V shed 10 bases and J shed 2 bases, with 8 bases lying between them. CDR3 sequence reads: CATGVTNEKLFF. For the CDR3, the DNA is TGTGCCACCGGGGTGACTAATGAAAAACTGTTTTTT.

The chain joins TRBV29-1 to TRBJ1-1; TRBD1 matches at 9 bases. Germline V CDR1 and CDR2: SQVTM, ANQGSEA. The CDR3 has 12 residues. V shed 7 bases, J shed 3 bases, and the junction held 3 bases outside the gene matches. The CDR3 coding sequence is TGCAGCGCGCGGACAGGGGACACTGAAGCTTTCTTT. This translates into CSARTGDTEAFF.

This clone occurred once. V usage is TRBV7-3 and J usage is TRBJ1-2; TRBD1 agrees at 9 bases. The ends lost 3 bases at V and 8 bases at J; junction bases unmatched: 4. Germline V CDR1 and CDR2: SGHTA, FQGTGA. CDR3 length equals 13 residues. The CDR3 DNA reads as TGTGCCAGCAGCTTGGGACAGGGTGACGGCTACACCTTC. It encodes CASSLGQGDGYTF.

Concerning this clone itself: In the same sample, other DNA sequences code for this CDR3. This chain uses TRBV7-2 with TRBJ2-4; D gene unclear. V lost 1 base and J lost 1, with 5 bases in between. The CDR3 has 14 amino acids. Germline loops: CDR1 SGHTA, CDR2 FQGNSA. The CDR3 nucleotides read TGTGCCAGCAGCTTAGTTGGGGCCAAAAACATTCAGTACTTC. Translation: CASSLVGAKNIQYF.

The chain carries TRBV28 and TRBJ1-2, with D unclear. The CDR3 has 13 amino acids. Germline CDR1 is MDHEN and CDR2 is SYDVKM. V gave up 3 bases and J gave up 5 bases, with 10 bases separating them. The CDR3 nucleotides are TGTGCCAGCAGTTTCCCCGACGGATATGGCTACACCTTC. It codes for CASSFPDGYGYTF.